The T cell receptor beta chain under discussion was sequenced for a study of cytomegalovirus exposure and HLA in healthy donors. Turning to the study itself: Counted in an early data release were approximately 80 million unique TCRs from HLA-typed donors.

CDR3 length: 14 amino acids. Germline V gives CDR1 MNHEY, CDR2 SMNVEV (reference sequence). V was clipped by 3 bases and J by 2 bases, with 10 bases between them. Findings and caveats of the study: What a later analysis showed was that several of the most significant clusters appeared linked to common viral pathogens. Associated with HLA alleles at 0.05 false discovery rate in a later analysis were 15,000 to 20,000 TCR beta sequences.

13 Jbeta primers and 60 Vbeta primers were used for the PCR. Profiling relied on immunoSEQ multiplex PCR, and the TCRdb table lists in-frame clones only, not all of them. The sample includes approximately 210,000 clones, around 81% of them seen just once. This clone was seen only once. What it binds is not known. Sequencing used PBMCs. This receptor was identified in a man aged 18 to 30 in good health and CMV-seronegative. The rearrangement uses TRBV27 and TRBJ1-1; D gene ambiguous. In nucleotides, the CDR3 is TGTGCCAGCAGTTTGGGCAACATAAACACTGAAGCTTTCTTT. Its translation is CASSLGNINTEAFF.